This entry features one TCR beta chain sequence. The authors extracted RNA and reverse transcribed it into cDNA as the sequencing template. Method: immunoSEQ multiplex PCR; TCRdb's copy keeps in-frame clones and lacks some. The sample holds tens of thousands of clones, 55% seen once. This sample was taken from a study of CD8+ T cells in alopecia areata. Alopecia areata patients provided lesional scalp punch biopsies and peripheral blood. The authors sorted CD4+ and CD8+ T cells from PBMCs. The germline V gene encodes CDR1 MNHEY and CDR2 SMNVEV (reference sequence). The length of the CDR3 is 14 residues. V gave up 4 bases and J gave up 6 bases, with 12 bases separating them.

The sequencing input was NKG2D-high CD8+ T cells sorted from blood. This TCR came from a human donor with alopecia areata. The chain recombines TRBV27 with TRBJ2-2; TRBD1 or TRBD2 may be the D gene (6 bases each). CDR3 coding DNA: TGTGCCAGCAGTTGGACGGGGGCTGCCGGGGAGCTGTTTTTT. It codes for CASSWTGAAGELFF.